This TCR beta chain came from a study of shared clonotypes between healthy human individuals. General study results and limits: The study found lower generation probabilities in non-shared clonotypes than in those shared by all four donors. Larger richness was generally estimated for naive than memory subsets. Only blood underwent sampling, and tissue repertoires likely differ.

Of note for this clone: What it recognizes is unknown.

TCRdb's table, derived via immunoSEQ multiplex PCR, lists solely in-frame clones and lacks some. The data show a few million clones, over 85% seen once. Trimming removed 6 bases at V and 0 bases at J, with 5 bases between. Germline V CDR1 and CDR2: SNHLY, FYNNEI. The CDR3 spans 12 residues. CD45RA-negative memory and CD45RA+ naive subsets were split from the CD4+ cells. The clonotype originates from a man in his late teens or twenties in good health. Some clones in this sample may be carry-over from other donors' samples. The chain employs TRBV2 and TRBJ1-1; D remains ambiguous. Sequencing used naive CD4+ T cells from PBMCs. Subset indicated: CD45RA+ positively selected. Here the CDR3 reads CASRLMNTEAFF. The CDR3 DNA follows: TGTGCCAGCAGACTAATGAACACTGAAGCTTTCTTT.